This T cell receptor (beta chain) is drawn from a study of prognosis after radiotherapy for stage I lung cancer. Study-wide background: Median age was around 70 years (53 to 84) among about 14 men and 6 or 7 women.

Germline-derived CDR1 and CDR2 are ENHRY and SYGVKD. Deletions cut 2 bases from V and 7 bases from J, with 8 bases between. This CDR3 has 12 residues. In the case of this clonotype: Its cognate antigen is unknown. Possible read error: a much larger clone is one base away.

The study, taken as a whole, reports: Unique TCR clones declined after stereotactic body radiation therapy, from a median around 9,500 to 6,500.

Genomic DNA provided the template from which TCR beta CDR3 was amplified by two-round multiplex PCR. Primers targeting each individual TRBV and TRBJ gene were applied in first-round PCR. TCRdb reprocessed the multiplex PCR reads via MiXCR and lists one record per CDR3 protein. Of around 30,000 distinct CDR3 sequences listed, roughly 30% are singletons. All patients, having had no prior chemotherapy, radiotherapy or other malignancies, were node-negative on CT and PET/CT. This rearrangement joins TRBV10-3 to TRBJ1-1, with D uncertain. The clonotype was recovered from a donor of 50 years or more with non-small cell lung cancer. This material consisted of PBMCs, taken before or after stereotactic body radiation therapy (not recorded which). CDR3 sequence (DNA): TGTGCCATCAGTGAGAGTGGGAGTGAAGCTTTCTTT. Amino acids: CAISESGSEAFF.